This record looks at one T cell receptor (beta chain) sequence and its context. The same CDR3 can be traced to other DNA sequences in this sample. The germline V gene has CDR1 SGDLS and CDR2 YYNGEE. Trimming removed 0 bases from V and 2 bases from J, with 3 bases in between. This CDR3 region has 13 residues. This entry comes from a study of blood T cell repertoires in COVID-19. Original handling: Counts of nucleated cells, estimated from reference gene primer amplification, were obtained. Sequencing used immunoSEQ multiplex PCR; TCRdb keeps in-frame clones, though not all of them. That table supplies the V and J calls and clone size; D and trimming were determined from the DNA. The sample contains 250,000 to 350,000 clones, 65% to 85% of which appear only once.

The clonotype originates from a person aged 65-85 years with COVID-19, enrolled during active disease. Input material: peripheral blood. J is TRBJ1-5 and V is TRBV9, with D hard to call. The CDR3 here is CASSVAGNQPQHF. DNA of the CDR3: TGTGCCAGCAGCGTAGCGGGCAATCAGCCCCAGCATTTT.